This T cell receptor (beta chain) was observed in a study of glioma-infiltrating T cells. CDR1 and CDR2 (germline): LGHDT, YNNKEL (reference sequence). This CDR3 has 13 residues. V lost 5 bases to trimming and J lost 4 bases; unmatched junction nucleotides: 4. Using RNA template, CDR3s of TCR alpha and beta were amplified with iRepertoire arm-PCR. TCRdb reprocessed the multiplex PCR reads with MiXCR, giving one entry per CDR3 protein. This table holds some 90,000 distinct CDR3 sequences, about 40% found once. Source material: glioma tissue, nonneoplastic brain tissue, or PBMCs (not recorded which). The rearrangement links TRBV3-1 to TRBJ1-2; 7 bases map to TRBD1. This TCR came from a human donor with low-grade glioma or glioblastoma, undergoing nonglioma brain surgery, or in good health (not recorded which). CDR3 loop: CASSTGDSYGYTF. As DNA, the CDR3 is TGTGCCAGCAGCACAGGGGACAGCTATGGCTACACCTTC.